Sequencing of this T cell receptor beta chain was carried out in a study of naive and memory T cell subsets. Regarding the study as a whole: Naive repertoires, especially CD8, held a few larger clonotypes, possibly memory cells re-expressing CD45RA. In naive cells, over 85% of TCR sequences were seen only once.

This clonotype was seen only a few times. Antigen: not known. Four subsets defined by CD45RA and CD27 were sorted after CD3, CD4, CD8 and live/dead staining. The CDR3 length is 17 residues. Unmatched junction bases numbered 11, after V lost 0 bases and J lost 3 bases. CDR1 and CDR2 from the germline V gene are ENHRY and SYGVKD. An equimolar mix of two oligonucleotides served as the beta constant-region primer for TRBC1 and TRBC2. Four rounds of PCR amplified the ligated cDNA using nested alpha and beta constant-region primers plus SP2. The cDNA 3' end received a ligated single-stranded oligonucleotide carrying the SP2 primer and a 12-nucleotide UMI. TCRdb passed the UMI-ligation and nested PCR reads through MiXCR, listing each CDR3 protein once. This table holds roughly 100,000 distinct CDR3 sequences, approximately 11% found once.

The sequence was collected from a human donor in good health. What was sequenced was naive CD4+ T cells from blood. The chain couples TRBV10-3 to TRBJ2-7; TRBD1 matches 7 bases. The CDR3 is CAISESKTGFKLYEQYF. The DNA for the CDR3 is TGTGCCATCAGTGAGTCGAAGACAGGGTTTAAACTCTACGAGCAGTACTTC.